What follows describes a single TCR beta chain. Its specificity is not known. Specified time point: persistent/refractory GD, antithyroid drugs over 5 years with positive TRAb. TCR sequences were obtained from RNA taken from PBMCs. With 4 bases removed from V and 4 bases from J, the gap between germline ends came to 13 bases. Per the germline V gene, CDR1 is SQVTM and CDR2 is ANQGSEA. The length of the CDR3 is 13 residues. This entry comes from a study of regulatory T cells in long-lasting Graves disease. Broader study findings: TRBV28, TRBJ1-2 and TRBJ2-5 were segments that persistent disease favored.

HTBI primers from iRepertoire and Arm-PCR of CDR3 regions yielded the TCR beta libraries. TCRdb processed the multiplex PCR reads anew with MiXCR; each CDR3 protein has one entry. The sample holds around 400,000 distinct CDR3 sequences, less than 25% seen once. The gene calls are TRBV29-1 and TRBJ1-1, with D maybe TRBD1 (6 bases). The receptor was isolated from a female donor with Graves disease. Sequences were derived from peripheral blood mononuclear cells (PBMCs), sampled when the disease was refractory, from a patient treated with antithyroid drugs. CDR3 region: CSVVLGGGTEAFF. The CDR3 DNA follows: TGCAGCGTTGTCTTAGGAGGGGGCACTGAAGCTTTCTTT. Full variable domain (rest looked up from reference TRBV29-1 and TRBJ1-1): SAVISQKPSRDICQRGTSLTIQCQVDSQVTMMFWYRQQPGQSLTLIATANQGSEATYESGFVIDKFPISRPNLTFSTLTVSNMSPEDSSIYLCSVVLGGGTEAFFGQGTRLTVV.